The rows below give T cell receptor beta chains drawn from one sample of a study of blood T cell repertoires in COVID-19. The repertoire was sequenced with immunoSEQ multiplex PCR; TCRdb's copy has only in-frame clones and lacks some. The data show tens of thousands of clones, about 88% seen once. The specimen was peripheral blood. The origin of the receptors is a man between 40 and 49 years old with active COVID-19. Both conserved end residues are part of each CDR3. Each record gives: V gene, D gene, J gene, clone size, CDR3 protein, CDR3 DNA. The D gene is left open where the match is weak. Clone size is stated in some rows and not others, as once, few, many or a class when expanded.

v_gene: TRBV29-1; d_gene: NA; j_gene: TRBJ2-3; abundance: few; CDR3aa: CSVGRVAADTQYF; CDR3nt: TGCAGCGTTGGCAGGGTAGCGGCCGATACGCAGTATTTT
v_gene: TRBV19; d_gene: TRBD1; j_gene: TRBJ2-7; abundance: NA; CDR3aa: CASSPTTGALHYEQYF; CDR3nt: TGTGCCAGTAGTCCCACGACAGGGGCCTTACACTACGAGCAGTACTTC
v_gene: TRBV28; d_gene: NA; j_gene: TRBJ1-2; abundance: NA; CDR3aa: CASSLVSVDYGYTF; CDR3nt: TGTGCCAGCAGTTTAGTCTCGGTAGACTATGGCTACACCTTC
v_gene: TRBV3-1/TRBV3-2; d_gene: TRBD2; j_gene: TRBJ2-1; abundance: NA; CDR3aa: CASSQLAGVSEQFF; CDR3nt: TGTGCCAGCAGCCAACTAGCGGGAGTATCTGAGCAGTTCTTC
v_gene: TRBV27; d_gene: TRBD2; j_gene: TRBJ2-7; abundance: NA; CDR3aa: CASSPGGRSNEQYF; CDR3nt: TGTGCCAGCAGCCCAGGCGGGAGATCGAACGAGCAGTACTTC
v_gene: TRBV6-6; d_gene: NA; j_gene: TRBJ1-5; abundance: few; CDR3aa: CASSYRGSGNNQPQHF; CDR3nt: TGTGCCAGCAGTTACCGGGGGTCGGGGAACAATCAGCCCCAGCATTTT
v_gene: TRBV29-1; d_gene: NA; j_gene: TRBJ2-5; abundance: NA; CDR3aa: CSVEHSRETQYF; CDR3nt: TGCAGCGTTGAACACAGCAGAGAGACCCAGTACTTC
v_gene: TRBV4-1; d_gene: NA; j_gene: TRBJ2-7; abundance: NA; CDR3aa: CASSQDGILVGTYEQYF; CDR3nt: TGCGCCAGCAGCCAAGATGGTATTCTAGTCGGGACCTACGAGCAGTACTTC
v_gene: TRBV7-8; d_gene: NA; j_gene: TRBJ2-3; abundance: NA; CDR3aa: CASSPQGSADTQYF; CDR3nt: TGTGCCAGCAGCCCTCAGGGGTCGGCAGATACGCAGTATTTT
v_gene: TRBV7-8; d_gene: TRBD2; j_gene: TRBJ2-4; abundance: NA; CDR3aa: CASSSGLAGGHVKNIQYF; CDR3nt: TGTGCCAGCAGCTCGGGACTAGCGGGAGGGCATGTCAAAAACATTCAGTACTTC
v_gene: TRBV19; d_gene: NA; j_gene: TRBJ1-4; abundance: NA; CDR3aa: CASSISGSGKAGDEKLFF; CDR3nt: TGTGCCAGTAGTATCTCTGGTTCCGGAAAGGCAGGCGATGAAAAACTGTTTTTT
v_gene: TRBV10-2; d_gene: NA; j_gene: TRBJ2-3; abundance: NA; CDR3aa: CASTGGGDTQYF; CDR3nt: TGCGCCAGCACTGGGGGAGGAGATACGCAGTATTTT
v_gene: TRBV11-1; d_gene: NA; j_gene: TRBJ2-7; abundance: NA; CDR3aa: CASSSEWASSYEQYF; CDR3nt: TGTGCCAGCAGCTCCGAATGGGCCTCCTCCTACGAGCAGTACTTC
v_gene: TRBV27; d_gene: NA; j_gene: TRBJ1-6; abundance: NA; CDR3aa: CASRPIPLNSPLHF; CDR3nt: TGTGCCAGCCGTCCTATCCCGCTTAATTCACCCCTCCACTTT
v_gene: TRBV5-6; d_gene: NA; j_gene: TRBJ1-6; abundance: NA; CDR3aa: CASSRKLTGKRPFHF; CDR3nt: TGTGCCAGCAGCCGAAAACTAACCGGGAAGAGACCCTTCCACTTT
v_gene: TRBV6-5; d_gene: NA; j_gene: TRBJ2-3; abundance: NA; CDR3aa: CASVSGPSTDTQYF; CDR3nt: TGTGCCAGCGTGAGCGGGCCTAGCACAGATACGCAGTATTTT
v_gene: TRBV10-3; d_gene: TRBD2; j_gene: TRBJ2-2; abundance: NA; CDR3aa: CAISRAGVNTGELFF; CDR3nt: TGTGCCATCAGCCGAGCGGGGGTGAACACCGGGGAGCTGTTTTTT
v_gene: TRBV19; d_gene: TRBD1; j_gene: TRBJ1-2; abundance: NA; CDR3aa: CASSGQNYGYTF; CDR3nt: TGTGCCAGCTCGGGACAGAACTATGGCTACACCTTC
v_gene: TRBV6-5; d_gene: NA; j_gene: TRBJ2-1; abundance: NA; CDR3aa: CASSNQYIGSNEQFF; CDR3nt: TGTGCCAGCAGTAATCAGTATATTGGTTCAAATGAGCAGTTCTTC
v_gene: TRBV28; d_gene: NA; j_gene: TRBJ1-4; abundance: NA; CDR3aa: CASSGRGGNEKLFF; CDR3nt: TGTGCCAGCAGCGGGAGGGGGGGTAATGAAAAACTGTTTTTT
v_gene: TRBV19; d_gene: NA; j_gene: TRBJ2-7; abundance: NA; CDR3aa: CASSIDRDSGVGQYF; CDR3nt: TGTGCCAGTAGTATAGATCGGGACTCCGGAGTTGGGCAGTACTTC
v_gene: TRBV7-8; d_gene: NA; j_gene: TRBJ1-3; abundance: NA; CDR3aa: CASSLVGVSSGNTIYF; CDR3nt: TGTGCCAGCAGCTTAGTAGGGGTTAGCTCTGGAAACACCATATATTTT
v_gene: TRBV7-8; d_gene: NA; j_gene: TRBJ2-7; abundance: NA; CDR3aa: CASSEVPDREQYF; CDR3nt: TGTGCCAGCAGCGAAGTCCCAGATCGCGAGCAGTACTTC
v_gene: TRBV9; d_gene: NA; j_gene: TRBJ2-5; abundance: NA; CDR3aa: CASSVAMDSSLLETQYF; CDR3nt: TGTGCCAGCAGCGTAGCTATGGACTCCTCTCTATTAGAGACCCAGTACTTC
v_gene: TRBV5-1; d_gene: TRBD1; j_gene: TRBJ1-1; abundance: NA; CDR3aa: CASSLGTGGMNTEAFF; CDR3nt: TGCGCCAGCAGCTTGGGAACAGGGGGCATGAACACTGAAGCTTTCTTT
v_gene: TRBV6-5; d_gene: TRBD2; j_gene: TRBJ2-3; abundance: NA; CDR3aa: CASSYGAGGADTQYF; CDR3nt: TGTGCCAGCAGTTACGGAGCGGGAGGGGCAGATACGCAGTATTTT
v_gene: TRBV10-1; d_gene: NA; j_gene: TRBJ2-7; abundance: NA; CDR3aa: CASSESGDGAYEQYF; CDR3nt: TGCGCCAGCAGTGAGTCCGGGGATGGCGCCTACGAGCAGTACTTC
v_gene: TRBV13; d_gene: TRBD1; j_gene: TRBJ1-1; abundance: NA; CDR3aa: CASSPGQGRGNTEAFF; CDR3nt: TGTGCCAGCAGCCCCGGACAGGGGCGAGGGAACACTGAAGCTTTCTTT
v_gene: TRBV30; d_gene: NA; j_gene: TRBJ2-7; abundance: NA; CDR3aa: CAWSVFGAGEQYF; CDR3nt: TGTGCCTGGAGTGTATTTGGGGCGGGGGAGCAGTACTTC
v_gene: TRBV28; d_gene: NA; j_gene: TRBJ1-1; abundance: NA; CDR3aa: CASSSVAFF; CDR3nt: TGTGCCAGCAGTTCTGTAGCTTTCTTT
v_gene: TRBV5-1; d_gene: TRBD1; j_gene: TRBJ1-1; abundance: NA; CDR3aa: CASSFGTESTSAFF; CDR3nt: TGCGCCAGCAGCTTCGGGACAGAATCCACCTCAGCTTTCTTT
v_gene: TRBV9; d_gene: TRBD1; j_gene: TRBJ1-3; abundance: NA; CDR3aa: CASDGTGGSSGNTIYF; CDR3nt: TGTGCCAGCGACGGGACAGGGGGCAGCTCTGGAAACACCATATATTTT
v_gene: TRBV5-1; d_gene: TRBD1; j_gene: TRBJ1-4; abundance: NA; CDR3aa: CASSLEGQGEKLFF; CDR3nt: TGCGCCAGCAGCTTGGAGGGACAGGGGGAAAAACTGTTTTTT
v_gene: TRBV6-6; d_gene: NA; j_gene: TRBJ1-2; abundance: once; CDR3aa: CASSYRGYTF; CDR3nt: TGTGCCAGCAGTTACCGGGGCTACACCTTC
v_gene: TRBV7-3; d_gene: TRBD2; j_gene: TRBJ2-2; abundance: NA; CDR3aa: CASSSGRAGELFF; CDR3nt: TGTGCCAGCAGCTCTGGGAGGGCCGGGGAGCTGTTTTTT